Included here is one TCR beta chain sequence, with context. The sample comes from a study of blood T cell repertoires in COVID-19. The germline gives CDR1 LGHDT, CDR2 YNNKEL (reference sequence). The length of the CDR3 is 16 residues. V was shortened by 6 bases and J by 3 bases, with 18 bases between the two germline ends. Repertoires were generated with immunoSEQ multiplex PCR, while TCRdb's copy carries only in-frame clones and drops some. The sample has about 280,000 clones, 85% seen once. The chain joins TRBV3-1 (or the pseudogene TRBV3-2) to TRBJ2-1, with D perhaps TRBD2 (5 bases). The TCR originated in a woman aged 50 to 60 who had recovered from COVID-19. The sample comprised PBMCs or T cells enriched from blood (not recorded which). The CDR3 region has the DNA TGTGCCAGCAGTAACCCTTTTCCCGCGGGCTACAATGAGCAGTTCTTC. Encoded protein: CASSNPFPAGYNEQFF.